This T cell receptor beta chain is drawn from a study of blood T cell repertoires in COVID-19. About the study: From T cells, B-cell-depleted T cells, or PBMCs came the material, which was cDNA or gDNA.

Cohort placement rested on clinical history that participants reported themselves. Sequencing used immunoSEQ multiplex PCR; TCRdb keeps in-frame clones, though not all of them. The sample has about 250,000 clones; roughly 80% are singletons. This CDR3 region has 15 residues. Per the germline V gene, CDR1 is LGHDT and CDR2 is YNNKEL (reference sequence). J gave up 3 bases and V 1 base, and 3 bases lay outside the gene matches. The sequence came from a man between 35 and 55 years old who had been exposed to COVID-19. The sequencing sample was made of PBMCs or T cells enriched from blood (not recorded which). The chain couples TRBV3-1 (or the pseudogene TRBV3-2) to TRBJ1-5, with TRBD1 matching 7 bases. The CDR3 DNA reads TGTGCCAGCAGCCAAGGACAGGGATTCAATCAGCCCCAGCATTTT. Translated: CASSQGQGFNQPQHF.